This T cell receptor beta chain was retrieved from a study of shared clonotypes between healthy human individuals. Whole-study findings and limits: Having only a few donors restricted how much genetic and exposure-history diversity was captured.

About this clone: Its target is not known.

In replicate PCRs of sorted subsets, roughly 200 ng DNA, approximately 32,000 T cell genomes, was used. The method was immunoSEQ multiplex PCR; TCRdb's version includes in-frame clones alone and lacks a portion of them. Here the sample spans 2 million to 2.5 million clones, over 85% being singletons. This sequence originates from a man aged 18 to 35 in good health. Some clones in this sample may be carry-over from other donors' samples. Sequencing input: naive CD4+ T cells from PBMCs. Subset of the sample: CD45RA+ positively selected.

The DNA for the CDR3 is TGTGCCAGCAGTTTAGACATGCCTGAGGAAAAACTGTTTTTT. This sequence encodes CASSLDMPEEKLFF. The genes are TRBV6-5 and TRBJ1-4, with D uncertain. Germline V gives CDR1 MNHEY, CDR2 SVGAGI. The CDR3 covers 14 residues. The V end was cut by 4 bases, the J end by 8 bases, with 14 bases between.